Sequencing of this T cell receptor (beta chain) was carried out in a study of CD8 T cells in Susac syndrome (dated by TCRdb to the late 2010s). About the study as a whole: Repertoire sequencing was used to test whether CD8+ T cell activation and differentiation in Susac syndrome was antigen driven. Results and caveats for the whole study, not just this receptor: The TCR sequencing and HLA analysis was acknowledged to have included a relatively small number of individuals.

CDR1 and CDR2 were assigned from the germline V gene (reference sequence) as LNHDA and SQIVND. The CDR3 contains 13 residues, cysteine and phenylalanine counted. Here the CDR3 DNA is all that survives: 39 bases in frame from base 1. Trimming takes 5 bases from V and 7 bases from J, and the germline ends sit 14 bases apart. RNA was extracted using the RNeasy kit, and roughly 0.5 to 1 microgram was reverse transcribed with random hexamers. TCR beta CDR3 regions were amplified with the immunoSEQ multiplex PCR assay covering 54 Vbeta and 13 Jbeta segments. PCR amplification bias was corrected using a synthetic template baseline for primer optimization and computational correction. Per the source publication's procedure: Reads were annotated to V, D and J genes according to IMGT and were analyzed with immunoSEQ Analyzer, with only productive sequences retained. To calculate clonality, Shannon entropy was normalized by log2 of the number of productive unique sequences and then subtracted from one. Public and private clones were assessed among the 100 most prevalent clones of each patient and control. Clones were defined as Susac-specific when absent from the healthy and MS cohorts, from about 970 published viral clones and from other ImmuneACCESS disease sequences. TCRdb cleaned the public reads at Q25 with fastp, built clones with MiXCR and kept in-frame beta chains. One record per CDR3 amino acid sequence lists the most common genes and DNA. TCRdb assigned the V and J calls; the authors' analysis was not used. This sample gives approximately 140,000 distinct CDR3 sequences in total; around 95% of them show up just once. The ten top clones hold over 0.1% of the sample.

Peripheral blood CD8+ and CD4+ T cells from healthy donors, Susac syndrome patients and multiple sclerosis patients were profiled using high-throughput TCR beta sequencing. The multiple sclerosis controls were treatment-naive patients who had stable or active relapsing-remitting disease and met the revised McDonald criteria. CD8+ TEMRA cells were enriched by FACS, while bulk CD8+ and CD4+ T cells were purified by magnetic negative isolation. Blood was collected in EDTA tubes and processed within 24 hours, with PBMCs isolated through density gradient centrifugation. PBMCs intended for TCR sequencing were cryopreserved in liquid nitrogen and thawed later in a water bath at 37 degrees C. The sorted or isolated CD4+, CD8+ and CD8+ TEMRA cells reached a purity of at least 90%. About this clonotype: The antigen it binds to is not known. No much larger clone is present one base from it, and per-base qualities are unavailable.

The rearrangement combines TRBV19 with TRBJ1-2; confidence is insufficient to name the D gene. Sequenced material: CD4+ T cells from PBMCs. This TCR derives from a human donor with multiple sclerosis. The nucleotide sequence is given as TGTGCCAGTAGTTCGAACAGTCTCCCTGGCTACACCTTC. Translation gives CASSSNSLPGYTF.